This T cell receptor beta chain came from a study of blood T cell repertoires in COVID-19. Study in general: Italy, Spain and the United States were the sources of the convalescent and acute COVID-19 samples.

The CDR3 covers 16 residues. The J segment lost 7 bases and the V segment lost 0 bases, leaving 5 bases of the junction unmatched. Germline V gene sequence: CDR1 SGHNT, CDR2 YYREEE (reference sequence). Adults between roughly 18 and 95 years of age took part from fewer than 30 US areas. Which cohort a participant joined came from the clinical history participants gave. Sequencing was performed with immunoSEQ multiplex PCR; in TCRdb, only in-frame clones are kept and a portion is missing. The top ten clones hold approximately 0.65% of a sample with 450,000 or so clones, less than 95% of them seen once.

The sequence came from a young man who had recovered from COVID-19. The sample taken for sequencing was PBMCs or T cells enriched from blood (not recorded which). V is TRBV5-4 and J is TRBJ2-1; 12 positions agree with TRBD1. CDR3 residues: CASSLAGQGARNEQFF. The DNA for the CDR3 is TGTGCCAGCAGCTTGGCGGGACAGGGGGCGAGGAATGAGCAGTTCTTC.